This T cell receptor beta chain came from a study of technical replicates of blood from a handful of donors. The method was immunoSEQ multiplex PCR; TCRdb's version includes in-frame clones alone and lacks a portion of them. The repertoire holds 100,000 or so clones, with approximately 96% as singletons. The CDR3 length is 14 residues. Trimming removed 0 bases at V and 4 bases at J, with 10 bases between. Looked up from germline, CDR1 is LNHNV and CDR2 is YYDKDF (reference sequence). The V gene is TRBV15, the J gene TRBJ2-7; D is perhaps TRBD2 (6 bases). The receptor's source is a human donor in good health. The sample was T cells isolated from PBMCs. The CDR3 region is CATSREKGRYEQYF. CDR3 sequence (DNA): TGTGCCACCAGCAGAGAAAAGGGGAGGTACGAGCAGTACTTC.